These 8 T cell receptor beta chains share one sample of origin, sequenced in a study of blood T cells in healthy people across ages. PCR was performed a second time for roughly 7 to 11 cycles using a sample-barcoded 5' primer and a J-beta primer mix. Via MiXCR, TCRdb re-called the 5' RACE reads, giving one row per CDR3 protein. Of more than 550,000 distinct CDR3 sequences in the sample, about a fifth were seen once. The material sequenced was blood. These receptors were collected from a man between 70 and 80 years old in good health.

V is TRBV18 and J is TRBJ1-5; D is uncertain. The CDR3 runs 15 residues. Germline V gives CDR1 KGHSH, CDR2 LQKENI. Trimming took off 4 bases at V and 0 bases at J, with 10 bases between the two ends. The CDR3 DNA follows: TGTGCCAGCTCACACGCGGAGGGTAGCAATCAGCCCCAGCATTTT. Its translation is CASSHAEGSNQPQHF.

Here the CDR3 reads CASTKGQRYSPLHF. CDR3 nucleotides: TGTGCCAGCACAAAGGGACAGCGTTATTCACCCCTCCACTTT. This sequence joins TRBV6-5 and TRBJ1-6, with 7 bases identical to TRBD1. Losses at the gene ends were 7 bases for V and 8 bases for J; bases not matched to a gene: 8. CDR1 is MNHEY, CDR2 SVGAGI, per germline. The CDR3 totals 14 residues.

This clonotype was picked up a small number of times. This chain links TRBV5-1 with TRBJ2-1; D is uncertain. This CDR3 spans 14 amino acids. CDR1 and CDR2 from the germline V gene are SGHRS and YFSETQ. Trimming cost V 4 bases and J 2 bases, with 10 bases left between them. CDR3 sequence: CASSPQTPYNEQFF. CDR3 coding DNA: TGCGCCAGCAGCCCACAAACCCCCTACAATGAGCAGTTCTTC. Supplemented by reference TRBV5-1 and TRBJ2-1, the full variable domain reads KAGVTQTPRYLIKTRGQQVTLSCSPISGHRSVSWYQQTPGQGLQFLFEYFSETQRNKGNFPGRFSGRQFSNSRSEMNVSTLELGDSALYLCASSPQTPYNEQFFGPGTRLTVL.

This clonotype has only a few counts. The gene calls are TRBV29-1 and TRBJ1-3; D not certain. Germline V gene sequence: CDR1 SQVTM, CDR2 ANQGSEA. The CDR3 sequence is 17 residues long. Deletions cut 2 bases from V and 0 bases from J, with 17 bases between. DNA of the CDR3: TGCAGCGTTGAACCCGACCGAAACAGCCTCTCTGGAAACACCATATATTTT. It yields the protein CSVEPDRNSLSGNTIYF.

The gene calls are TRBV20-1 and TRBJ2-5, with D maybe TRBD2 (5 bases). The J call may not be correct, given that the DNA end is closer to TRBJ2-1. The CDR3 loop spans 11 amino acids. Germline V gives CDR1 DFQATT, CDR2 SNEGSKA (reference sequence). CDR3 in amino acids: CSEKRSNEQFF. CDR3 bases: TGCAGTGAAAAGCGGAGTAATGAGCAGTTCTTC.

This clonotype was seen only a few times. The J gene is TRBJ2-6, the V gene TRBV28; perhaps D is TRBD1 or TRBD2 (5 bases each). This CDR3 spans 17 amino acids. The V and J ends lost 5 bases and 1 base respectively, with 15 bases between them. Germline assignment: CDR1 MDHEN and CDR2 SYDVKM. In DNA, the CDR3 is TGTGCCAGCAGTATCGGACTGTCAGGGTCTGGGGCCAACGTCCTGACTTTC. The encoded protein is CASSIGLSGSGANVLTF. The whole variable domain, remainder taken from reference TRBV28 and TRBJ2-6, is DVKVTQSSRYLVKRTGEKVFLECVQDMDHENMFWYRQDPGLGLRLIYFSYDVKMKEKGDIPEGYSVSREKKERFSLILESASTNQTSMYLCASSIGLSGSGANVLTFGAGSRLTVL.

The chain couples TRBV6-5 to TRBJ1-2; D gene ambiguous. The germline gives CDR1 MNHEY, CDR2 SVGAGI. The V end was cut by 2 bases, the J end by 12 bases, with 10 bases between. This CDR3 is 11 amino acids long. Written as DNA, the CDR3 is TGTGCCAGCAGTTACCGAGGGCTGAACACCTTC. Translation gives CASSYRGLNTF.

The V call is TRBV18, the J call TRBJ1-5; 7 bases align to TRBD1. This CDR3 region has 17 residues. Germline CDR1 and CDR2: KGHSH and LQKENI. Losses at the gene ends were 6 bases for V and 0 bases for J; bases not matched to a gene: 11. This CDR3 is CASSSGQLGYSNQPQHF. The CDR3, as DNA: TGTGCCAGCTCGTCGGGACAGCTTGGTTATAGCAATCAGCCCCAGCATTTT.